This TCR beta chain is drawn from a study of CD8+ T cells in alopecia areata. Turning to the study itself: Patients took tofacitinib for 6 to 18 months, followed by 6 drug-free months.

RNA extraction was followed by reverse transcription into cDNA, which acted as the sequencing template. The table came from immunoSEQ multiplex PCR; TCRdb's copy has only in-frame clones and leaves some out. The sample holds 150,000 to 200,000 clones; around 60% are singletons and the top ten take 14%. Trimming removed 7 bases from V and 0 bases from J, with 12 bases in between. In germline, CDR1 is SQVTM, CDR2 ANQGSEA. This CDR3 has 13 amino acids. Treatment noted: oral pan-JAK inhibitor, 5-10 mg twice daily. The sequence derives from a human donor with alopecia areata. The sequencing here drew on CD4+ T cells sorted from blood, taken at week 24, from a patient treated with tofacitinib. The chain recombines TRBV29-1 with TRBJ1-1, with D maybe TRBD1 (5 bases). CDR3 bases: TGCAGCGCCCCGGACAACTTGAACACTGAAGCTTTCTTT. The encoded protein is CSAPDNLNTEAFF.